The clone carrying this T cell receptor beta chain was counted ten times or more. Its antigen is still unknown. The V and J ends lost 2 bases and 3 bases respectively, with 14 bases between them. Germline loops: CDR1 MNHEY, CDR2 SVGAGI. The CDR3 extends over 16 amino acids. The TCR beta cDNA libraries carried unique molecular identifiers. Each CDR3 protein gets one entry after TCRdb re-called the PCR reads with MiXCR. Among approximately 730,000 distinct CDR3 sequences listed, 25% to 30% were seen once. The data were obtained in a study of post-analysis software for immune sequencing data. Overall study results and limits: There were five TRBV segments more frequent in patients than controls, and TRBV5-6, TRBV5-1 and TRBV20-1 were among them.

This receptor was obtained from a girl aged 5-17 years with multiple sclerosis. The specimen sequenced was blood. The chain has TRBV6-5 and TRBJ2-1; perhaps TRBD1 as D (6 bases). The CDR3 loop reads CASSYEPPGDYNEQFF. Here the CDR3 DNA reads TGTGCCAGCAGTTACGAGCCCCCAGGGGACTACAATGAGCAGTTCTTC.